Described below is a single TCR beta chain sequence and its context. The antigen is unknown. Germline and junction disagree at one end, which may indicate a read error. Germline assignment: CDR1 SGHDN and CDR2 FVKESK. The length of the CDR3 is 15 residues. The data originate from a study of tumor-infiltrating lymphocytes in primary liver carcinoma. Study-wide background: Sample counts of productive TCRbeta reads spanned roughly 3.65 to 8 million; these counts were similar across tissue types.

Constant-region priming of 500 ng total RNA yielded TCR beta cDNA. Library construction for TCR beta comprised three nested multiplex PCR rounds performed with slightly modified ARM-PCR. The first two PCR rounds used TRBV1-TRBV30 forward primers with a C-beta reverse primer, about 10 cycles each. TCRdb reprocessed the multiplex PCR reads with MiXCR, giving one entry per CDR3 protein. The data show around 80,000 distinct CDR3 sequences, around 70% seen once. For each extraction, RNA and DNA were obtained together from approximately 20-30 mg of unsorted bulk tissue. Study-wide results and caveats: Only about 8-24% of top clones showed up in all five tumor regions. When set against blood, tumors had a significantly higher top-250-clone fraction (p = 0.039). The study found tumor-adjacent and tumor-blood pairs overlapped less than tumor region pairs.

The sequence was obtained from a man between 35 and 55 years old with primary liver carcinoma and hepatitis B virus infection. This rearrangement joins TRBV14 to TRBJ1-1; D unresolved. Sequenced input: liver tumor tissue from sampling region 1. Subset noted: tumor region T1, superior pole. The CDR3 spells CASSSSRNRHTEAFF. The CDR3 region has the DNA TGTGCAAGCAGCTCAAGCCGGAATAGGCACACTGAAGCTTTCTTT. Supplemented by reference TRBV14 and TRBJ1-1, the full variable domain reads EAGVTQFPSHSVIEKGQTVTLRCDPISGHDNLYWYRRVMGKEIKFLLHFVKESKQDESGMPNNRFLAERTGGTYSTLKVQPAELEDSGVYFCASSSSRNRHTEAFFGQGTRLTVV.